The entry that follows covers one T cell receptor beta chain sequence. The entry originates in a study of PD-L1 blockade in urothelial cancer. As for the study in general: A median blood sample held about 150,000 T cells and about 89,000 unique TCRs.

Per germline, CDR1 GTSNPN and CDR2 SVGIG (reference sequence). This CDR3 has 15 amino acids. The V gene end was trimmed by 3 bases and the J gene end by 3 bases; junction bases not matched to a gene: 6. Assay: immunoSEQ multiplex PCR; the TCRdb copy retains only in-frame clones and omits some. Of more than 95,000 clones listed, 86% are singletons. This sample's time point: peripheral blood 6 weeks after treatment start. Pretreatment and on-treatment samples were taken, numbering 1 to 8 per patient. The V call is TRBV30, the J call TRBJ1-3; 9 nucleotides match TRBD1. The sequences come from PBMCs, collected around atezolizumab (anti-PD-L1) treatment. This receptor was taken from a man aged 50 to 60 with urothelial cancer. CDR3 sequence (DNA): TGTGCCTGGAGATCACAGGGGGCTCTTGGAAACACCATATATTTT. This encodes CAWRSQGALGNTIYF.